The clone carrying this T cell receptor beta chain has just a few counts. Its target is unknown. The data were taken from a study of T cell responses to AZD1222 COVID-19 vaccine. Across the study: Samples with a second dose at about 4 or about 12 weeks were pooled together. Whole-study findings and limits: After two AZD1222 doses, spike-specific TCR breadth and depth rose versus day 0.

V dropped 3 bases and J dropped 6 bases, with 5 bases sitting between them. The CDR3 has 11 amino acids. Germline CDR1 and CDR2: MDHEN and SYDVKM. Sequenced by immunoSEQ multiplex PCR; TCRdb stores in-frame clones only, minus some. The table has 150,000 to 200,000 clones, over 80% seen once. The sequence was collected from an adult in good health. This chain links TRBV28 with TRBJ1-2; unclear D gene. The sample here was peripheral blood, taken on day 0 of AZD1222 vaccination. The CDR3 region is CASSFPDGYTF. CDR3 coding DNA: TGTGCCAGCAGTTTCCCGGATGGCTACACCTTC.